This entry describes one T cell receptor (beta chain). The sample belongs to a study of blood T cell repertoires in COVID-19. On the study more broadly: Sample material is recorded as cDNA or gDNA derived from T cells, B-cell-depleted T cells, or PBMCs.

Method: immunoSEQ multiplex PCR; TCRdb's copy keeps in-frame clones and lacks some. The sample records roughly 100,000 clones, about 85% being singletons. The CDR3 covers 16 residues. The rearrangement links TRBV21-1 to TRBJ1-1; the D segment call TRBD1 is taken from the table without a DNA check. TRBV21-1 is designated a pseudogene. The sequencing input was peripheral blood. The clonotype comes from a man aged 50 or older with acute or convalescent COVID-19. The CDR3 loop reads CASSKRGQGANTEAFF. The CDR3 nucleotides are TGTGCCAGCAGCAAAAGGGGACAGGGGGCTAACACTGAAGCTTTCTTT.